The clone carrying this T cell receptor (beta chain) was observed a handful of times. Its antigen is unknown. This entry belongs to a study of cytomegalovirus exposure and HLA in healthy donors. This CDR3 is built from 13 residues. The germline V gene has CDR1 MGHDK and CDR2 SYGVNS. Trimming shortened V by 3 bases and J by 0 bases, and 3 bases separated the two germline ends. The study, taken as a whole, reports: The study listed some 160 cytomegalovirus-associated TCR beta chains. HLA alleles showed associations with about 15,000 TCR beta sequences in a later analysis, at a 0.05 false discovery rate.

With 60 Vbeta and 13 Jbeta primers, the PCR was carried out. Profiling relied on immunoSEQ multiplex PCR, and the TCRdb table lists in-frame clones only, not all of them. The repertoire consists of around 130,000 clones, with 83% occurring once and the leading ten covering 1% to 1.5%. The chain links TRBV25-1 to TRBJ1-3; D not certain. What was sequenced was PBMCs. This receptor was obtained from a girl aged 2 to 9 in good health and CMV-seronegative. CDR3 in DNA: TGTGCCAGCAGTGACAGCTCTGGAAACACCATATATTTT. This gives the protein CASSDSSGNTIYF.